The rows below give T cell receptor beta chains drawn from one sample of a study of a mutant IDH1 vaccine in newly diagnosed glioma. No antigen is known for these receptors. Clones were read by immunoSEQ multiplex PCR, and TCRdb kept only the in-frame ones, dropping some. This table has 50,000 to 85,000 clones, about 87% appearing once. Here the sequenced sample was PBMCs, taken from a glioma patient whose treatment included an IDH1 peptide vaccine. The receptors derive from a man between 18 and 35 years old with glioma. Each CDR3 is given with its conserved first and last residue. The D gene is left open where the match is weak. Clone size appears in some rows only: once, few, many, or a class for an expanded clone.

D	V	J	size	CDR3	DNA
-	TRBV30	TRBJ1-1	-	CAWSVQGNTEAFF	TGTGCCTGGAGTGTACAGGGGAACACTGAAGCTTTCTTT
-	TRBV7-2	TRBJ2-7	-	CASSFHRGAFYEQYF	TGTGCCAGCAGCTTTCATCGGGGGGCATTCTACGAGCAGTACTTC
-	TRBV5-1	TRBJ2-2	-	CASSLYGPSALGGELFF	TGCGCCAGCAGCTTGTACGGGCCTAGCGCTCTCGGCGGGGAGCTGTTTTTT
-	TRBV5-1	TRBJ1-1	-	CASSLLPTTEAFF	TGCGCCAGCAGCTTACTACCAACGACCGAAGCTTTCTTT
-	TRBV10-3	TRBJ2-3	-	CAISEVTDTQYF	TGTGCCATCAGTGAGGTCACAGATACGCAGTATTTT
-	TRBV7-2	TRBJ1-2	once	CASSLRQGLNYGYTF	TGTGCCAGCAGCTTGAGGCAGGGCCTAAACTATGGCTACACCTTC
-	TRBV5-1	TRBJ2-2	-	CASSLTGAGNTGELFF	TGCGCCAGCAGCTTGACTGGGGCGGGGAACACCGGGGAGCTGTTTTTT
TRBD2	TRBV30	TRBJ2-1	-	CAWSSGGPNEQFF	TGTGCCTGGAGTTCGGGGGGGCCGAATGAGCAGTTCTTC
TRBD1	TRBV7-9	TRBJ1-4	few	CASSLGTGGGEKLFF	TGTGCCAGCAGCTTAGGGACAGGGGGCGGTGAAAAACTGTTTTTT
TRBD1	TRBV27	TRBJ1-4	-	CASSSSGGGGEKLFF	TGTGCCAGCAGTTCATCAGGGGGCGGAGGTGAAAAACTGTTTTTT
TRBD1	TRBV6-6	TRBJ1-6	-	CASSSRQGRDDSPLHF	TGTGCCAGCAGTTCGAGACAGGGCCGGGACGATTCACCCCTCCACTTT
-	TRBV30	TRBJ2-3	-	CAWSLGSELGTQYF	TGTGCCTGGAGTCTCGGGAGCGAATTAGGTACGCAGTATTTT
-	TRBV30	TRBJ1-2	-	CAWSVLQGYGYTF	TGTGCCTGGAGTGTACTTCAAGGCTATGGCTACACCTTC
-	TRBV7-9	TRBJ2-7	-	CASSLARTAYEQYF	TGTGCCAGCAGCTTAGCCCGGACAGCTTACGAGCAGTACTTC
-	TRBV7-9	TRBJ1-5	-	CASSDGGRGNQPQHF	TGTGCCAGCAGCGACGGAGGTCGGGGCAATCAGCCCCAGCATTTT
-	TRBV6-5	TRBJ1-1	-	CASSYSSANTEAFF	TGTGCCAGCAGTTACTCGTCAGCGAACACTGAAGCTTTCTTT
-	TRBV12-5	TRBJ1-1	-	CASGLAGTEAFF	TGTGCTAGTGGTTTAGCCGGGACAGAAGCTTTCTTT
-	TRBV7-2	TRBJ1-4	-	CASGALSEKLFF	TGTGCCAGCGGGGCGCTTAGCGAAAAACTGTTTTTT
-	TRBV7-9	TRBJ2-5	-	CASSLALTREPAETQYF	TGTGCCAGCAGCTTAGCGTTGACAAGGGAGCCGGCAGAGACCCAGTACTTC
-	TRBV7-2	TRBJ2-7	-	CASSLGGISSYEQYF	TGTGCCAGCAGCCTAGGGGGAATTAGCTCCTACGAGCAGTACTTC
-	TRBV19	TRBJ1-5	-	CASSIILGQPQHF	TGTGCCAGTAGTATAATTTTAGGTCAGCCCCAGCATTTT
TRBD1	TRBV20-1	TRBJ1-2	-	CSTRDRGLTF	TGCAGTACACGAGACAGGGGGCTTACCTTC
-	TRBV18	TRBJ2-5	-	CASSPTSGSGGTQYF	TGTGCCAGCTCACCAACGTCAGGGAGTGGGGGGACCCAGTACTTC
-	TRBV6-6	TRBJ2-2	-	CASSYDPLRNTGELFF	TGTGCCAGCAGTTATGACCCTCTCAGGAACACCGGGGAGCTGTTTTTT
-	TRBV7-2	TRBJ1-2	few	CASSLQGNYGYTF	TGTGCCAGCAGCTTACAGGGAAACTATGGCTACACCTTC
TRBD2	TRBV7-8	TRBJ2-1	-	CASSFGLVSNEQFF	TGTGCCAGCAGCTTCGGACTAGTTAGCAATGAGCAGTTCTTC
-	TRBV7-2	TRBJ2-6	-	CAKADGSLSGANVLTF	TGTGCCAAAGCGGACGGGAGCCTCTCTGGGGCCAACGTCCTGACTTTC
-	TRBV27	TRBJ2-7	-	CASSPSTGYEQYF	TGTGCCAGCAGTCCCTCGACAGGTTACGAGCAGTACTTC
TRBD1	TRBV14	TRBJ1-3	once	CASSPVDRGVANTIYF	TGTGCCAGCAGCCCAGTCGACAGGGGGGTTGCAAACACCATATATTTT
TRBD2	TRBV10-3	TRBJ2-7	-	CATGGGYEQYF	TGTGCCACGGGCGGGGGCTACGAGCAGTACTTC
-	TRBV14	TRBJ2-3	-	CASSRLGSQDSTDTQYF	TGTGCCAGCAGCCGCCTCGGGAGCCAGGATAGCACAGATACGCAGTATTTT
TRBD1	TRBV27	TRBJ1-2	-	CASSVNPTGHGYTF	TGTGCCAGCAGCGTCAATCCGACAGGGCATGGCTACACCTTC
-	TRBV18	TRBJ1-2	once	CASSPLMGAGARTNYGYTF	TGTGCCAGCTCACCTCTCATGGGAGCGGGCGCACGAACTAACTATGGCTACACCTTC
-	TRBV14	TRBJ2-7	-	CASSPSGQLSYEQYF	TGTGCCAGCAGCCCCTCCGGACAGCTATCCTACGAGCAGTACTTC
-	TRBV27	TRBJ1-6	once	CASSSPRTGNSPLHF	TGTGCCAGCAGTTCACCTCGGACCGGGAATTCACCCCTCCACTTT